The 10 T cell receptor beta chains reported below all come from one sample, sequenced in a study of T-cell memory formation after mild COVID-19. TCRdb itself ran the 5' RACE reads through MiXCR, one entry per CDR3 protein. This sample has about 260,000 distinct CDR3 sequences; under 20% occur once, and the top ten carry approximately 23%. Sample: PBMCs or a T cell subset sorted from them (not recorded which). The receptors were gathered from a man younger than 35 who had mild COVID-19 (a few samples of this study predate the infection). Cell type and time point are not known.

This clonotype has just a few counts. This chain links TRBV7-6 with TRBJ2-1; perhaps TRBD1 as D (6 bases). The germline V gene encodes CDR1 SGHVS and CDR2 FNYEAQ. The CDR3 runs to 16 residues. Trimming stripped 3 bases from V and 0 bases from J, with 12 bases between. CDR3 DNA: TGTGCCAGCAGCTTGGGACATTCCAGCTCCTACAATGAGCAGTTCTTC. This sequence encodes CASSLGHSSSYNEQFF.

The J gene is TRBJ1-2, the V gene TRBV4-2; D ambiguous. CDR3 length equals 15 residues. Germline-derived CDR1 and CDR2 are LGHNA and YNFKEQ. V was pared by 0 bases and J by 7 bases, with 15 bases between. The DNA for the CDR3 is TGTGCCAGCAGCCAAGAGGGCAAGCCTTCGGGTGGCTACACCTTC. This translates into CASSQEGKPSGGYTF.

This clonotype showed up many times. One junction end does not reproduce the germline sequence, and a read error may be involved. The gene calls are TRBV7-2 and TRBJ2-2; D is possibly TRBD1 (6 bases). CDR3 length equals 14 residues. Germline values: CDR1 SGHTA, CDR2 FQGNSA. The CDR3 reads CASSSTGNTGELFF. In nucleotides, the CDR3 is TGCGCCAGCAGCTCGACAGGGAACACCGGGGAGCTGTTTTTT.

Comment on this clonotype: One end of the junction fails to match germline, which may point to a read error. This chain links TRBV7-2 with TRBJ2-3; 8 bases map to TRBD2. Germline V gene sequence: CDR1 SGHTA, CDR2 FQGNSA. The CDR3 is 15 amino acids. This CDR3 is CASSLAGLSTDTQYF. The CDR3 DNA sequence: TGTGCCAGCAGTTTAGCGGGACTGAGCACAGATACGCAGTATTTT.

This clonotype came up a few times. V and J are TRBV9 and TRBJ2-6, with D perhaps TRBD1 or TRBD2 (5 bases each). CDR3 length: 17 residues. Germline V gene sequence: CDR1 SGDLS, CDR2 YYNGEE. V lost 3 bases to trimming and J lost 0 bases, with 13 bases between them. The CDR3 spells CASSAGTLHSGANVLTF. As DNA, the CDR3 is TGTGCCAGCAGCGCGGGGACGCTTCACTCTGGGGCCAACGTCCTGACTTTC.

The chain has TRBV12-3 or TRBV12-4 and TRBJ1-5; TRBD1 matches 8 bases. V dropped 5 bases and J dropped 7; count of bases not matched to a gene: 10. The CDR3 consists of 15 residues. The CDR3 sequence is CASSPQGVLEQPQHF. The CDR3 DNA is TGTGCCAGCAGTCCACAGGGGGTCTTAGAGCAGCCCCAGCATTTT.

This sequence joins TRBV7-9 and TRBJ2-2; D unresolved. V was clipped by 5 bases and J by 0 bases, with 10 bases between them. The germline V gene has CDR1 SEHNR and CDR2 FQNEAQ (reference sequence). The CDR3 totals 15 residues. CDR3 DNA: TGTGCCAGCAGCCCACGGGCAGCGAACACCGGGGAGCTGTTTTTT. It codes for CASSPRAANTGELFF.

This clonotype showed up many times. The genes are TRBV10-2 and TRBJ2-7; no reliable D call. Germline V CDR1 and CDR2: WSHSY, SAAADI. The CDR3 is 12 residues long. V was shortened by 7 bases and J by 7 bases, with 14 bases between the two germline ends. The CDR3 DNA reads as TGCGCCAGCATGCCGACCGCTTTGGAGCAGTACTTC. Protein: CASMPTALEQYF.

The table lists this clonotype with a count of one. V and J are TRBV12-3 or TRBV12-4 and TRBJ1-4; D unclear. Trimming took 7 bases from V and 8 from J, leaving 17 bases between them. The CDR3 runs 14 residues. The CDR3 protein is CASTSSGKVEKLFF. CDR3 DNA: TGTGCCAGCACCTCGAGCGGGAAAGTAGAAAAACTGTTTTTT.

The table lists this clonotype with a few counts. The chain combines TRBV7-2 with TRBJ2-3, with D hard to call. Germline V CDR1 and CDR2: SGHTA, FQGNSA. V lost 4 bases, J lost 1 base, and 3 bases lay in between. There are 12 residues in the CDR3. CDR3 in DNA: TGTGCCAGCAGCTCCCGCACAGATACGCAGTATTTT. Residues: CASSSRTDTQYF.